One TCR beta chain is described in this entry. The data originate from a study of T cell responses to AZD1222 COVID-19 vaccine. V was pared by 10 bases and J by 5 bases, with 15 bases between. The CDR3 extends over 12 amino acids. Generated by immunoSEQ multiplex PCR, the TCRdb table keeps only in-frame clones and is missing some. The sample yields 50,000 to 65,000 clones, 70% to 90% seen once. The rearrangement joins TRBV12-3 or TRBV12-4 to TRBJ2-7; possibly TRBD1 or TRBD2 for D (6 bases each). This sample comprised peripheral blood, obtained on day 0 of AZD1222 vaccination. The source is an adult in good health. CDR3 loop: CATSRGGHEQYF. The CDR3 nucleotides read TGTGCCACCAGCAGAGGGGGGCACGAGCAGTACTTC.